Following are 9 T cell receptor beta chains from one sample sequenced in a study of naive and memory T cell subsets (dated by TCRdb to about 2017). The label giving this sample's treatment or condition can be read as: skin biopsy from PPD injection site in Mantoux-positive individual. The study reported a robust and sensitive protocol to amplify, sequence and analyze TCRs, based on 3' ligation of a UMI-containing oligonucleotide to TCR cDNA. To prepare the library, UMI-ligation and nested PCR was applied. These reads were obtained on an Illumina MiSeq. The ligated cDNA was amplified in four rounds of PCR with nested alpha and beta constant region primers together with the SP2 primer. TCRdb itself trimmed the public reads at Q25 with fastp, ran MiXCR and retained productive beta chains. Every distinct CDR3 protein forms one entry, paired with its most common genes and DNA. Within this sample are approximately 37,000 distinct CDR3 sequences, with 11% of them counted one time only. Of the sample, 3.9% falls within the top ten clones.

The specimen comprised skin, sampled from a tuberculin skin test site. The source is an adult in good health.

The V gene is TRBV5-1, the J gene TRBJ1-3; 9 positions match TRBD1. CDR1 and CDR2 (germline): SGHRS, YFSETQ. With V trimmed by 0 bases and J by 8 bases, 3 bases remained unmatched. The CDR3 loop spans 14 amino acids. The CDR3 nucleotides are TGCGCCAGCAGCTTGGAACAGGGGGCTGACACCATATATTTT. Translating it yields CASSLEQGADTIYF.

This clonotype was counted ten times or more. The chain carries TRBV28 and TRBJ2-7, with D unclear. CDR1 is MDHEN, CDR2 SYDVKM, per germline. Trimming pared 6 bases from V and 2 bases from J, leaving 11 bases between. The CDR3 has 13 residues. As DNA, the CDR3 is TGTGCCAGCAGCCGCACGGCCCCCTACGAGCAGTACTTC. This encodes CASSRTAPYEQYF.

The CDR3 loop is CASSTHREKLFF. In DNA form, the CDR3 reads TGTGCCAGCAGCACCCATAGGGAAAAACTGTTTTTT. J is TRBJ1-4 and V is TRBV6-1; D call uncertain. Trimming stripped 6 bases from V and 8 bases from J, with 10 bases between. This CDR3 has 12 amino acids. Germline lookup yields CDR1 MNHNS and CDR2 SASEGT.

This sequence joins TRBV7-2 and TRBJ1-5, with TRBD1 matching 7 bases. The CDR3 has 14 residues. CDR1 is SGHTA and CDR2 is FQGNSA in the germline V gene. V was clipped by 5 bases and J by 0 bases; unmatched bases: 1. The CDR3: CASSRDSSNQPQHF. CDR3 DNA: TGTGCCAGCAGCCGGGACAGTAGCAATCAGCCCCAGCATTTT. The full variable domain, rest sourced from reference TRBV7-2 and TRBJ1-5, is GAGVSQSPSNKVTEKGKDVELRCDPISGHTALYWYRQSLGQGLEFLIYFQGNSAPDKSGLPSDRFSAERTGGSVSTLTIQRTQQEDSAVYLCASSRDSSNQPQHFGDGTRLSIL.

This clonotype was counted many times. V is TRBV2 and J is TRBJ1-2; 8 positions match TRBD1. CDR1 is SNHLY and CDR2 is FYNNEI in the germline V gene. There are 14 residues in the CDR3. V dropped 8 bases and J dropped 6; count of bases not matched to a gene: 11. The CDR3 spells CASDDDRGVDGYTF. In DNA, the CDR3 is TGTGCCAGCGACGATGACAGGGGAGTGGATGGCTACACCTTC.

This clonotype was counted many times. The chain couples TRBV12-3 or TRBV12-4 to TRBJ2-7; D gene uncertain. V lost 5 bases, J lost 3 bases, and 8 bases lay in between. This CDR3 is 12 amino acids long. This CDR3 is CASSQLGYEQYF. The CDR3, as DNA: TGTGCCAGCAGTCAGTTGGGCTACGAGCAGTACTTC.

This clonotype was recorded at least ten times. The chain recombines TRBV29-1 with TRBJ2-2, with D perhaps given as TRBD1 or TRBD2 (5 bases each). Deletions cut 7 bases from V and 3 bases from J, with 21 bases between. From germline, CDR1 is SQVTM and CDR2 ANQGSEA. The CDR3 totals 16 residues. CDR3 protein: CSAERTVSGHTGELFF. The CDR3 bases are TGCAGCGCCGAAAGGACCGTGTCGGGACACACCGGGGAGCTGTTTTTT.

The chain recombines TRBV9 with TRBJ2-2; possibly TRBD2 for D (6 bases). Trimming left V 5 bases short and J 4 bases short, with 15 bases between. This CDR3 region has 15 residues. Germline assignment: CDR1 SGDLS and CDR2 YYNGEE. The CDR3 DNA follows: TGTGCCAGCAGACTAGCCTCCGGGGGCACCGGGGAGCTGTTTTTT. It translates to CASRLASGGTGELFF.

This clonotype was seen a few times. CDR3 protein: CASSPERGSYEQYF. The CDR3 DNA reads TGTGCCAGCAGCCCCGAGAGGGGGTCCTACGAGCAGTACTTC. This chain uses TRBV7-6 with TRBJ2-7; maybe TRBD1 (6 bases). The CDR3 has 14 residues. V lost 5 bases, J lost 1 base, and 12 bases lay in between. Looked up from germline, CDR1 is SGHVS and CDR2 is FNYEAQ.